Below, one T cell receptor beta chain is given with its context. This CDR3 is built from 14 residues. Germline CDR1 reads KGHSH; CDR2 reads LQKENI. V lost 2 bases and J lost 3; bases outside the gene matches: 0. The data are from a study of blood T cell repertoires in COVID-19. Study-wide context: There were acute and convalescent COVID-19 samples, and they came from the United States, Italy and Spain. The analysed material was cDNA or gDNA that came from T cells, B-cell-depleted T cells, or PBMCs.

Original handling: Reference gene primer amplification in the assay estimated nucleated cell counts. Generated by immunoSEQ multiplex PCR, the TCRdb table keeps only in-frame clones and is missing some. V, J and clone size reflect that table, while D and trimming were determined from the DNA. The sample gives some 31,000 clones, around 85% of which show up once; roughly 15% is in the top ten. The chain recombines TRBV18 with TRBJ2-5; 10 bases align to TRBD2. The clonotype comes from a human donor with acute or convalescent COVID-19. The donor label of this sample is uncertain. The specimen was peripheral blood. Here the CDR3 reads CASSPGTSEETQYF. CDR3 coding DNA: TGTGCCAGCTCACCAGGGACTAGCGAAGAGACCCAGTACTTC.